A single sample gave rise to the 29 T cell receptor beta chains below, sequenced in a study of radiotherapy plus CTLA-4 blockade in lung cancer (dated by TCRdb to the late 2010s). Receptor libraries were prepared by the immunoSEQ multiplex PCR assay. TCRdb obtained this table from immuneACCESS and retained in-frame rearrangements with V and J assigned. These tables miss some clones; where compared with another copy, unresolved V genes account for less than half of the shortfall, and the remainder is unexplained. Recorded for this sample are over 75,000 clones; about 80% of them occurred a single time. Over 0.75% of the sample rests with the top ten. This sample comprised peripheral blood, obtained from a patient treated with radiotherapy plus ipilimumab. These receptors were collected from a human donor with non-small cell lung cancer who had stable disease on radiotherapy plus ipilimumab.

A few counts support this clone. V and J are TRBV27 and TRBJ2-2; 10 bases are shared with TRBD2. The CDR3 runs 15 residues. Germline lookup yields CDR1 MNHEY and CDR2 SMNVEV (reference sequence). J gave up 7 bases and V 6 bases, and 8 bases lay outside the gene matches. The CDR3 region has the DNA TGTGCCAGCAGCTTCCTCAGCGGGGGGGGCGGGGAGCTGTTTTTT. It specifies CASSFLSGGGGELFF.

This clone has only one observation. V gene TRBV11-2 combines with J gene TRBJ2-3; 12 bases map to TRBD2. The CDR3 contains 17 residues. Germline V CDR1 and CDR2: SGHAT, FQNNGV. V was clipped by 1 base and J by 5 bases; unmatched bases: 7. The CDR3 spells CASSLVGLAGGKDTQYF. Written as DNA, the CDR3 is TGTGCCAGCAGCTTAGTCGGGCTAGCGGGGGGGAAAGATACGCAGTATTTT.

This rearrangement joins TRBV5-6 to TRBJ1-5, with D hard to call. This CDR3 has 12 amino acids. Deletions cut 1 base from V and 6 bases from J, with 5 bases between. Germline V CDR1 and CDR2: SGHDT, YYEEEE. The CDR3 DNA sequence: TGTGCCAGCAGCTTGAATGGTCAGCCCCAGCATTTT. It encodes CASSLNGQPQHF.

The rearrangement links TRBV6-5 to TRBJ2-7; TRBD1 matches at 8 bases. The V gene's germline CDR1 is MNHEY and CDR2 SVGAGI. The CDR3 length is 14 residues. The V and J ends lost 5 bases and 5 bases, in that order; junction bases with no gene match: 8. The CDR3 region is CASSSGQGVNEQYF. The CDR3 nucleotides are TGTGCCAGCAGTAGCGGACAGGGTGTGAACGAGCAGTACTTC.

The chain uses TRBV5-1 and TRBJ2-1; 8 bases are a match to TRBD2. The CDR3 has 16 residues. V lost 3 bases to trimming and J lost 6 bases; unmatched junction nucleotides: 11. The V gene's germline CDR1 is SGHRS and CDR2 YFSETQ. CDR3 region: CASSSLSGAMANEQFF. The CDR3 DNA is TGCGCCAGCAGCTCCCTTAGCGGGGCGATGGCCAATGAGCAGTTCTTC.

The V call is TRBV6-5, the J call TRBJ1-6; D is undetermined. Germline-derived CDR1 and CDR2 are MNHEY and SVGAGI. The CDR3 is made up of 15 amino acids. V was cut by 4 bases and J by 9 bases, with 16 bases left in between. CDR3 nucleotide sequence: TGTGCCAGCAGTTCATGGGAGGCTGCTCGTTCACCCCTCCACTTT. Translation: CASSSWEAARSPLHF.

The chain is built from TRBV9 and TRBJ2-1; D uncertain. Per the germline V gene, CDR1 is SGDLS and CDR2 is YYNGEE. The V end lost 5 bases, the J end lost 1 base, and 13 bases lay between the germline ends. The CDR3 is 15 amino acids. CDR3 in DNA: TGTGCCAGCAGTGCCACCGAGGTTTCCTACAATGAGCAGTTCTTC. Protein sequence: CASSATEVSYNEQFF.

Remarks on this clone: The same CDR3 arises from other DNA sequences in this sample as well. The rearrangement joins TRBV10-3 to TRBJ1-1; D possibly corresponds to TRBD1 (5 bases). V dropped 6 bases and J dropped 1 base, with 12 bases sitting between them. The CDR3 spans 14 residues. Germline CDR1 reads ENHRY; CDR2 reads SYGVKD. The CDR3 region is CAIRGELRNTEAFF. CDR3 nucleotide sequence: TGTGCCATCAGGGGGGAATTGAGGAACACTGAAGCTTTCTTT.

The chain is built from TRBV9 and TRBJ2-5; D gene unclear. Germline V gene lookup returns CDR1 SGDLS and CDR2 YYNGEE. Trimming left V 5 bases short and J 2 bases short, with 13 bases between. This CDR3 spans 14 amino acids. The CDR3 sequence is CASSPPQRQETQYF. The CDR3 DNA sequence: TGTGCCAGCAGTCCTCCCCAGCGTCAAGAGACCCAGTACTTC.

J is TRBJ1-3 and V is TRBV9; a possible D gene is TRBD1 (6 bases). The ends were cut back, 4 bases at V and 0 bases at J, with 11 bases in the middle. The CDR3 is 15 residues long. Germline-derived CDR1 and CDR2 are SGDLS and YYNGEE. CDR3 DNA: TGTGCCAGCAGCACTTCAGGGGTCTCTGGAAACACCATATATTTT. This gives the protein CASSTSGVSGNTIYF.

The DNA for the CDR3 is TGTGCCAGCAGTTTACGGACAGCTAACTATGGCTACACCTTC. Protein product: CASSLRTANYGYTF. The J gene is TRBJ1-2, the V gene TRBV6-4, with D possibly TRBD1 on 6 matching bases. Germline V gene data show CDR1 as MRHNA and CDR2 as SNTAGT. This CDR3 contains 14 residues. The germline V and J ends were trimmed by 5 bases and 0 bases, with 10 bases remaining between them.

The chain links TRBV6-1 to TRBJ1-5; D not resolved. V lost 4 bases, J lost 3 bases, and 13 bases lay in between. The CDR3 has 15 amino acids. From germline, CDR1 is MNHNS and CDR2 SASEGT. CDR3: CASSAGQTPNQPQHF. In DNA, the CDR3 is TGTGCCAGCAGTGCGGGCCAAACCCCCAATCAGCCCCAGCATTTT.

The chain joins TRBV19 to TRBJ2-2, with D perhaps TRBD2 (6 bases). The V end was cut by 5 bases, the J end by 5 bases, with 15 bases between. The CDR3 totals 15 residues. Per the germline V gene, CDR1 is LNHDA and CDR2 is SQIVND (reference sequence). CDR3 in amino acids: CASSGEGGWTGELFF. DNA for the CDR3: TGTGCCAGTAGTGGGGAAGGAGGGTGGACCGGGGAGCTGTTTTTT.

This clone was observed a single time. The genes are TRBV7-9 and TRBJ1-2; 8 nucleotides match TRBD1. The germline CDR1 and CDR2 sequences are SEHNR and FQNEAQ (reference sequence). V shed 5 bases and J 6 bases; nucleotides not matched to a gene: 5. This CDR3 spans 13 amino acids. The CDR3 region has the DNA TGTGCCAGCAGCGCGGACAGGGCGAATGGCTACACCTTC. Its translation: CASSADRANGYTF.

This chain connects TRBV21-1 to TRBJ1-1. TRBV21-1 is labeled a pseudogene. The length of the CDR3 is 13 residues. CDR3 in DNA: TGTGCCAGCAGCACAGGAGATAACACTGAAGCTTTCTTT. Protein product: CASSTGDNTEAFF.

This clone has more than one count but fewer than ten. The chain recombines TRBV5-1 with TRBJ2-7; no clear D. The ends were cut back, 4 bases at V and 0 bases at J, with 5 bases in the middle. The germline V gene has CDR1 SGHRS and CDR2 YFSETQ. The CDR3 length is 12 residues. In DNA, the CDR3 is TGCGCCAGCAGCCCGAGCTCCTACGAGCAGTACTTC. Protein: CASSPSSYEQYF.

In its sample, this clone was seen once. The chain's CDR3 is CASSTGTGEKLFF. CDR3 DNA sequence: TGTGCCAGCAGCACAGGGACGGGTGAAAAACTGTTTTTT. The rearrangement joins TRBV7-3 to TRBJ1-4; possible D gene TRBD1, 6 bases. This CDR3 has 13 amino acids. V shed 5 bases and J shed 7 bases, with 11 bases lying between them. In germline, CDR1 is SGHTA, CDR2 FQGTGA.

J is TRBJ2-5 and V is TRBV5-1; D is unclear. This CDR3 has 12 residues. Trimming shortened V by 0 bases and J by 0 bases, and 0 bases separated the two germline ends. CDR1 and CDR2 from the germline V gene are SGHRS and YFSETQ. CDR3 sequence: CASSLDQETQYF. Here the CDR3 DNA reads TGCGCCAGCAGCTTGGACCAAGAGACCCAGTACTTC.

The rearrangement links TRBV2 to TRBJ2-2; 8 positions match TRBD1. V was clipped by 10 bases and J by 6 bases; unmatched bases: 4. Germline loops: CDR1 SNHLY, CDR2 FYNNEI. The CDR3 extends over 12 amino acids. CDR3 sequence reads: CATPRGPGELFF. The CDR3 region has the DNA TGTGCCACCCCCAGGGGGCCCGGGGAGCTGTTTTTT.

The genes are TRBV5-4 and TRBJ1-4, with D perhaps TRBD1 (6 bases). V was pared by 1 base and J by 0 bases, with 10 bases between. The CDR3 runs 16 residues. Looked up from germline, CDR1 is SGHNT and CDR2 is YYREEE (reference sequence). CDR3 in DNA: TGTGCCAGCAGCTTGCGGGACAAGCCAACTAATGAAAAACTGTTTTTT. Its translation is CASSLRDKPTNEKLFF.

In DNA, the CDR3 is TGTGCCAGCAGTACACAGGGGAGGACTGAAGCTTTCTTT. Its protein is CASSTQGRTEAFF. The chain recombines TRBV28 with TRBJ1-1, with 7 bases aligning to TRBD1. Germline V gives CDR1 MDHEN, CDR2 SYDVKM. CDR3 length equals 13 residues. With 5 bases clipped from V and 5 bases from J, the junction kept 5 bases outside the gene matches.

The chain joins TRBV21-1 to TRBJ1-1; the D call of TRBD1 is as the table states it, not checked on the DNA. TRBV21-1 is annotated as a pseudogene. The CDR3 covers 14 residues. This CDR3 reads CASSKGQENTEAFF. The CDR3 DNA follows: TGTGCCAGCAGCAAAGGGCAGGAGAACACTGAAGCTTTCTTT.

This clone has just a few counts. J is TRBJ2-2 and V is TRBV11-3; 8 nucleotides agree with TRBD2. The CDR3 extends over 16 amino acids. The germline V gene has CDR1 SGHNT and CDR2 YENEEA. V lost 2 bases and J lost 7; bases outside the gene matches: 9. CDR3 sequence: CASSLSGRNKNGELFF. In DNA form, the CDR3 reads TGTGCCAGCAGCTTAAGCGGGAGAAATAAGAACGGGGAGCTGTTTTTT.

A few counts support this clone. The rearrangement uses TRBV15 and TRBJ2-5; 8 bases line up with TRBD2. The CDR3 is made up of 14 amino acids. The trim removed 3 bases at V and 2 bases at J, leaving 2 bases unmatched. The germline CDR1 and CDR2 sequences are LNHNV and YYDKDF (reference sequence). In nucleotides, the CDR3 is TGTGCCACCAGCAGCGGGGGGGGGCAAGAGACCCAGTACTTC. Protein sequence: CATSSGGGQETQYF.

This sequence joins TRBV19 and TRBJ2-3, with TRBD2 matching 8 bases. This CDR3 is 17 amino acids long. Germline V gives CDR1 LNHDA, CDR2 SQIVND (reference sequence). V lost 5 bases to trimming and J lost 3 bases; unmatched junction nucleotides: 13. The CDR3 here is CASSALAGWVGTDTQYF. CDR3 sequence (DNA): TGTGCCAGTAGTGCGCTAGCGGGCTGGGTTGGGACAGATACGCAGTATTTT. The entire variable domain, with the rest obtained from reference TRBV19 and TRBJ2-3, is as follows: DGGITQSPKYLFRKEGQNVTLSCEQNLNHDAMYWYRQDPGQGLRLIYYSQIVNDFQKGDIAEGYSVSREKKESFPLTVTSAQKNPTAFYLCASSALAGWVGTDTQYFGPGTRLTVL.

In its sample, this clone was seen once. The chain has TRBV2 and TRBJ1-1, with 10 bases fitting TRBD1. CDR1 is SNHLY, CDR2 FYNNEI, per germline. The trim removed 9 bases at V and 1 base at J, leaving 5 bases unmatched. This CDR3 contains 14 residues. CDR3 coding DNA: TGTGCCAGTAGACAGGGGGCTTGGAACACTGAAGCTTTCTTT. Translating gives CASRQGAWNTEAFF.

The CDR3 spells CASSFGGDLNEKLFF. The CDR3 DNA sequence: TGTGCCAGCAGTTTTGGAGGGGACCTTAATGAAAAACTGTTTTTT. J is TRBJ1-4 and V is TRBV28; a possible D gene is TRBD1 (5 bases). Germline CDR1 and CDR2: MDHEN and SYDVKM. V was cut by 3 bases and J by 4 bases, with 12 bases left in between. The CDR3 has 15 residues.

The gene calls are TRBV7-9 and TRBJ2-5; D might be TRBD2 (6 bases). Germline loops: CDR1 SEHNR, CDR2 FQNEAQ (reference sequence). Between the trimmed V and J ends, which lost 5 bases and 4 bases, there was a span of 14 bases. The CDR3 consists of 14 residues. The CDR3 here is CASSRGKVRETQYF. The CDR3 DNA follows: TGTGCCAGCAGCCGCGGGAAGGTACGAGAGACCCAGTACTTC.

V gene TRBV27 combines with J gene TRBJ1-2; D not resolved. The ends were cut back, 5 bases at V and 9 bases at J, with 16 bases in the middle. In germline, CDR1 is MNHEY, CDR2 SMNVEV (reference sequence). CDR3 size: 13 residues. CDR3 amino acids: CASSLREGWSYTF. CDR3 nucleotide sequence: TGTGCCAGCAGTCTCCGGGAGGGTTGGAGCTACACCTTC.